One sample yielded the 3 T cell receptor beta chains listed below, sequenced in a study of blood T cells in healthy people across ages. Alongside a J-beta primer mix, a sample-barcoded 5' primer served in a second PCR lasting roughly 7 to 12 cycles. TCRdb reanalysed the 5' RACE reads using MiXCR and keeps one entry per CDR3 protein. The table includes more than 700,000 distinct CDR3 sequences, 35% to 50% detected once. Sequenced material: blood. These receptors all stem from a man at least 80 years old in good health.

The chain joins TRBV5-6 to TRBJ2-5, with D tentatively TRBD1 (6 bases). From germline, CDR1 is SGHDT and CDR2 YYEEEE. Trimming stripped 4 bases from V and 3 bases from J, with 13 bases between. This CDR3 is built from 14 residues. CDR3 nucleotide sequence: TGTGCCAGCAGCATTCACCAGGGGAAAGAGACCCAGTACTTC. This encodes CASSIHQGKETQYF.

A remark on this clonotype: An end of the junction differs from the germline gene, which may be a read error. The CDR3 region is CASTLGGLSQETQYF. CDR3 nucleotide sequence: TGTGCTAGCACCCTCGGAGGGCTATCTCAAGAGACCCAGTACTTC. V usage is TRBV7-7 and J usage is TRBJ2-5; D is perhaps TRBD2 (6 bases). Germline CDR1 reads SSHAT; CDR2 reads FNYEAQ (reference sequence). This CDR3 has 15 amino acids.

The chain joins TRBV27 to TRBJ2-1; 8 nucleotides line up with TRBD2. The CDR3 is 16 residues long. Germline V lookup: CDR1 MNHEY, CDR2 SMNVEV (reference sequence). The ends lost 1 base at V and 0 bases at J; junction bases unmatched: 2. CDR3 amino acids: CASSLFGRASYNEQFF. The CDR3 nucleotides read TGTGCCAGCAGTTTATTCGGGAGGGCCTCCTACAATGAGCAGTTCTTC.